The 23 T cell receptor beta chains reported below all come from one sample, sequenced in a study of OX40 agonist ivuxolimab in advanced cancers. The method was immunoSEQ multiplex PCR; TCRdb's version includes in-frame clones alone and lacks a portion of them. The table includes roughly 48,000 clones, almost 80% detected once. This specimen was CD4+ or CD8+ T cells sorted from blood, taken in a trial of the OX40 agonist ivuxolimab. The origin of the receptors is an adult with an advanced solid tumor such as melanoma, head and neck, liver or kidney cancer.

The chain recombines TRBV30 with TRBJ2-2, with TRBD2 as a possible D gene (5 bases). Looked up from germline, CDR1 is GTSNPN and CDR2 is SVGIG (reference sequence). The CDR3 spans 15 residues. The V end lost 1 base, the J end lost 5 bases, and 14 bases lay between the germline ends. The CDR3: CAWSGHTRGTGELFF. The CDR3 DNA sequence: TGTGCCTGGAGTGGACATACCCGGGGTACCGGGGAGCTGTTTTTT.

This chain joins TRBV21-1 and TRBJ2-2; TRBD1 was called by the table and not checked on the DNA. TRBV21-1 is shown as a pseudogene. The CDR3 sequence is 17 residues long. The CDR3 sequence is CASSTDLTGNPTGELFF. CDR3 nucleotide sequence: TGTGCCAGCAGCACCGACCTGACAGGCAATCCCACCGGGGAGCTGTTTTTT.

CDR3 loop: CASSLDRTGTTGELFF. In DNA form, the CDR3 reads TGTGCCAGCAGCTTAGATAGGACAGGGACCACCGGGGAGCTGTTTTTT. The V call is TRBV7-7, the J call TRBJ2-2; 8 bases line up with TRBD1. Germline V lookup: CDR1 SSHAT, CDR2 FNYEAQ (reference sequence). The CDR3 has 16 residues. Trimming at V came to 1 base and at J to 4 bases, leaving 5 bases not matched to a gene.

This chain joins TRBV30 and TRBJ2-7, with D tentatively TRBD2 (5 bases). Between the trimmed V and J ends, which lost 2 bases and 1 base, there was a span of 9 bases. The germline V gene encodes CDR1 GTSNPN and CDR2 SVGIG (reference sequence). The CDR3 has 13 residues. CDR3 DNA: TGTGCCTGGAGTCCGCCGGGGTCCTACGAGCAGTACTTC. Its translation is CAWSPPGSYEQYF.

The chain couples TRBV5-1 to TRBJ2-1; D is uncertain. There are 16 residues in the CDR3. V dropped 1 base and J dropped 0 bases, with 11 bases sitting between them. CDR1 is SGHRS, CDR2 YFSETQ, per germline. The CDR3 region is CASSLPAPSSYNEQFF. DNA of the CDR3: TGCGCCAGCAGCTTGCCAGCTCCTAGCTCCTACAATGAGCAGTTCTTC.

In this sample, this clone turned up a few times. This chain links TRBV27 with TRBJ2-7; 8 nucleotides agree with TRBD1. This CDR3 comprises 15 residues. CDR1 and CDR2 from the germline V gene are MNHEY and SMNVEV (reference sequence). V dropped 1 base and J dropped 3; count of bases not matched to a gene: 5. CDR3: CASSLYQGAGYEQYF. CDR3 bases: TGTGCCAGCAGTTTATACCAGGGGGCTGGCTACGAGCAGTACTTC.

The rearrangement uses TRBV12-5 and TRBJ2-7; D gene unclear. Germline V gene data show CDR1 as LGHNT and CDR2 as FRNRAP. Trimming pared 1 base from V and 6 bases from J, leaving 7 bases between. The CDR3 length is 12 residues. For the CDR3, the DNA is TGTGCTAGTGGTTTGGGTTGGTCCGAGCAGTACTTC. It yields the protein CASGLGWSEQYF.

This chain connects TRBV5-5 to TRBJ1-2, with D hard to call. The V and J ends lost 4 bases and 5 bases respectively, with 15 bases between them. This CDR3 spans 14 amino acids. The germline CDR1 and CDR2 sequences are SGHKS and YYEKEE (reference sequence). CDR3 sequence: CASSEEPRVYGYTF. CDR3 sequence (DNA): TGTGCCAGCAGCGAGGAACCCCGTGTATATGGCTACACCTTC. Using reference TRBV5-5 and TRBJ1-2 for the parts outside the CDR3, the full variable domain is DAGVTQSPTHLIKTRGQQVTLRCSPISGHKSVSWYQQVLGQGPQFIFQYYEKEERGRGNFPDRFSARQFPNYSSELNVNALLLGDSALYLCASSEEPRVYGYTFGSGTRLTVV.

The V gene is TRBV11-1, the J gene TRBJ2-7; D may be TRBD2 (6 bases). The germline gives CDR1 SGHAT, CDR2 FQDESV (reference sequence). The length of the CDR3 is 14 residues. Deletions cut 5 bases from V and 2 bases from J, with 13 bases between. In nucleotides, the CDR3 is TGTGCCAGCAGCCCCCGGGAGTTTACCTACGAGCAGTACTTC. Protein: CASSPREFTYEQYF.

This clone was seen just once. The V and J genes are TRBV7-2 and TRBJ2-7; TRBD1 matches 9 bases. Germline V CDR1 and CDR2: SGHTA, FQGNSA. The junction had 5 bases not matched to a gene; V was cut back by 6 bases and J by 5 bases. CDR3 length equals 13 residues. In DNA form, the CDR3 reads TGTGCCAGCAGTCGGGACAGGGTGAACGAGCAGTACTTC. Its protein product is CASSRDRVNEQYF.

V is TRBV4-2 and J is TRBJ2-1; D is ambiguous. This CDR3 has 12 amino acids. Germline-derived CDR1 and CDR2 are LGHNA and YNFKEQ. Trimming cost V 3 bases and J 7 bases, with 7 bases left between them. DNA for the CDR3: TGTGCCAGCAGCCAGGATTATAATGAGCAGTTCTTC. The encoded protein is CASSQDYNEQFF.

The gene calls are TRBV7-8 and TRBJ2-7; unclear D gene. This CDR3 comprises 15 residues. Germline values: CDR1 SGHVS, CDR2 FQNEAQ. The V gene lost 1 base and the J gene lost 0 bases, with 10 bases spanning the gap. For the CDR3, the DNA is TGTGCCAGCAGCTTAGGTGACGGTGACTCCTACGAGCAGTACTTC. This translates into CASSLGDGDSYEQYF.

The chain's CDR3 is CASSLASGVQDNEQFF. As DNA, the CDR3 is TGTGCCAGCAGCTTAGCCAGCGGGGTCCAGGACAATGAGCAGTTCTTC. This chain joins TRBV7-9 and TRBJ2-1, with 7 positions matching TRBD2. J was trimmed by 5 bases and V by 0 bases; bases with no gene match: 7. CDR1 SEHNR and CDR2 FQNEAQ come from the germline V gene (reference sequence). This CDR3 is built from 16 residues.

The chain is built from TRBV30 and TRBJ2-1, with 7 bases matching TRBD2. The CDR3 totals 18 residues. Germline CDR1 reads GTSNPN; CDR2 reads SVGIG (reference sequence). Trimming cost V 2 bases and J 7 bases; bases outside gene matches: 20. The CDR3 loop is CAWSSGTLGAGSRNEQFF. The CDR3 nucleotides read TGTGCCTGGAGTTCCGGGACCCTGGGAGCGGGGAGTAGGAATGAGCAGTTCTTC.

The V gene is TRBV30, the J gene TRBJ2-7; possibly TRBD2 for D (5 bases). Germline values: CDR1 GTSNPN, CDR2 SVGIG (reference sequence). The CDR3 covers 12 residues. V lost 1 base, J lost 3 bases, and 7 bases lay in between. The chain's CDR3 is CAWSGGNYEQYF. The CDR3 nucleotides are TGTGCCTGGAGTGGAGGGAACTACGAGCAGTACTTC.

The chain is built from TRBV20-1 and TRBJ1-6; 7 positions agree with TRBD1. Unmatched junction bases numbered 2, after V lost 0 bases and J lost 15 bases. CDR3 size: 11 residues. Germline V gene data show CDR1 as DFQATT and CDR2 as SNEGSKA (reference sequence). The CDR3, as DNA: TGCAGTGCTAGAGATACAGGGGACCTCCACTTT. Translated, it gives CSARDTGDLHF.

This clone turned up a few times. This chain uses TRBV7-9 with TRBJ1-2, with TRBD1 matching over 7 bases. With V trimmed by 5 bases and J by 4 bases, 10 bases remained unmatched. The CDR3 sequence is 15 residues long. The germline V gene encodes CDR1 SEHNR and CDR2 FQNEAQ (reference sequence). CDR3 in DNA: TGTGCCAGCAGCGTCGGGGAGGGACAGAGCTATGGCTACACCTTC. Amino acid sequence: CASSVGEGQSYGYTF.

In this sample, this clone turned up a few times. This chain links TRBV30 with TRBJ1-1; 8 bases map to TRBD1. V shed 0 bases, J shed 4 bases, and the junction held 10 bases outside the gene matches. The CDR3 is 16 residues long. CDR1 GTSNPN and CDR2 SVGIG come from the germline V gene (reference sequence). The CDR3 is CAWSVAHSGGGTEAFF. In nucleotides, the CDR3 is TGTGCCTGGAGTGTAGCACATTCAGGGGGCGGCACTGAAGCTTTCTTT.

Turning to this clone: One end of the junction fails to match germline, which may point to a read error. Other DNA sequences in the sample encode the same CDR3. V usage is TRBV19 and J usage is TRBJ2-7; 8 bases are shared with TRBD1. The germline V gene encodes CDR1 LNHDA and CDR2 SQIVND (reference sequence). This CDR3 spans 13 amino acids. CDR3 nucleotide sequence: TGTGCCAGTAGTGACGGACAGGGCTACGAGCAGTACTTT. It yields the protein CASSDGQGYEQYF.

The table lists this clone with a few counts. The chain has TRBV7-6 and TRBJ2-1; perhaps TRBD1 as D (5 bases). The CDR3 runs 12 residues. Deletions cut 4 bases from V and 14 bases from J, with 15 bases between. The germline CDR1 and CDR2 sequences are SGHVS and FNYEAQ. CDR3 amino acids: CASSYEQGRKFF. The CDR3 DNA reads TGTGCCAGCAGCTACGAGCAGGGCCGGAAGTTCTTC.

The count of this clone is one. V and J are TRBV28 and TRBJ2-1, with D possibly being TRBD2 (5 bases). CDR1 and CDR2 (germline): MDHEN, SYDVKM. With 5 bases removed from V and 9 bases from J, the gap between germline ends came to 26 bases. The CDR3 spans 17 residues. The CDR3 coding sequence is TGTGCCAGCAGTCCTTTGCAGACGGGAATGGAGCGGCTTGAGCAGTTCTTC. Amino acids: CASSPLQTGMERLEQFF.

The chain couples TRBV19 to TRBJ1-1; 7 bases map to TRBD1. The junction had 5 bases not matched to a gene; V was cut back by 6 bases and J by 4 bases. The germline V gene encodes CDR1 LNHDA and CDR2 SQIVND (reference sequence). CDR3 length: 13 amino acids. CDR3 sequence: CASRVDRATEAFF. The CDR3 DNA sequence: TGTGCCAGTAGGGTCGACAGGGCCACTGAAGCTTTCTTT.

The gene calls are TRBV6-5 and TRBJ2-3; D remains unclear. The CDR3 consists of 12 residues. Germline CDR1 and CDR2: MNHEY and SVGAGI. Trimming shortened V by 7 bases and J by 2 bases, and 7 bases separated the two germline ends. CDR3 residues: CASKTVTDTQYF. The CDR3 coding sequence is TGTGCCAGCAAAACAGTCACAGATACGCAGTATTTT.